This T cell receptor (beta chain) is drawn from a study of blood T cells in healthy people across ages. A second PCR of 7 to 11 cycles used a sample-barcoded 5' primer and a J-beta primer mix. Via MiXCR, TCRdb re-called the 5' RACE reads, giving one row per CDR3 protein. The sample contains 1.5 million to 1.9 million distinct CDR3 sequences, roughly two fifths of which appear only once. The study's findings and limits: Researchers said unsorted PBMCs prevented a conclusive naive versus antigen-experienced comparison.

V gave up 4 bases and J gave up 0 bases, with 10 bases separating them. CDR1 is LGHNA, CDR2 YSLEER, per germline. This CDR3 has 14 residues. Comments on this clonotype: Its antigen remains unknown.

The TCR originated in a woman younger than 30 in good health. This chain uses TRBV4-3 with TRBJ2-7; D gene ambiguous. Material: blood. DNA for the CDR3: TGCGCCAGCAGCCCGGCGGAGACCTCCTACGAGCAGTACTTC. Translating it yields CASSPAETSYEQYF.